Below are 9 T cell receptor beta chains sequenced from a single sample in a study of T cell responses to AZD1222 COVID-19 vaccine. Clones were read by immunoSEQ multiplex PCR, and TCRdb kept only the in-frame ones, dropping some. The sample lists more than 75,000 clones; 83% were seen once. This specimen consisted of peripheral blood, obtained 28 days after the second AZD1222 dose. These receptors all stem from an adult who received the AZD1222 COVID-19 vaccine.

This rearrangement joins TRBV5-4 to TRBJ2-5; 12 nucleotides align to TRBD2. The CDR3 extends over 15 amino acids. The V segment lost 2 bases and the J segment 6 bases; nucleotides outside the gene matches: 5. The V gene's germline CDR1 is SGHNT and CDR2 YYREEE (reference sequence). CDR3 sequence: CASSFQTSGSKTQYF. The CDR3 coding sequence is TGTGCCAGCAGCTTTCAGACTAGCGGGAGTAAGACCCAGTACTTC.

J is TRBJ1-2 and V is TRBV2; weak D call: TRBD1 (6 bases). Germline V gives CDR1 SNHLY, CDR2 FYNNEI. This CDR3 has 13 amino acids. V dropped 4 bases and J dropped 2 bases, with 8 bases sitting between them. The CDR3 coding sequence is TGTGCCAGCAGTGTGGACAGAAACTATGGCTACACCTTC. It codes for CASSVDRNYGYTF.

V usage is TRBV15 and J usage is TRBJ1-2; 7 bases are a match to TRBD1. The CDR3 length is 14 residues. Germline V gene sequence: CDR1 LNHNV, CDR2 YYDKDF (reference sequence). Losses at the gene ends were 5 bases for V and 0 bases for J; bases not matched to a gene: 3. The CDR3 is CATSGQGANYGYTF. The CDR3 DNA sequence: TGTGCCACCAGCGGGCAGGGGGCTAACTATGGCTACACCTTC. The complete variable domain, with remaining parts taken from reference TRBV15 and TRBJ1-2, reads DAMVIQNPRYQVTQFGKPVTLSCSQTLNHNVMYWYQQKSSQAPKLLFHYYDKDFNNEADTPDNFQSRRPNTSFCFLDIRSPGLGDTAMYLCATSGQGANYGYTFGSGTRLTVV.

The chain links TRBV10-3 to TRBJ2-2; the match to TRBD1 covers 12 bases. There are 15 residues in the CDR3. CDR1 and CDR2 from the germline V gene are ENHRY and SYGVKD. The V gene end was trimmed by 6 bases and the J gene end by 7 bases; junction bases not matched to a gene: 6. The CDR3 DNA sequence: TGTGCCATCAGGAAGGGACAGGGGGCCGGCGGGGAGCTGTTTTTT. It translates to CAIRKGQGAGGELFF.

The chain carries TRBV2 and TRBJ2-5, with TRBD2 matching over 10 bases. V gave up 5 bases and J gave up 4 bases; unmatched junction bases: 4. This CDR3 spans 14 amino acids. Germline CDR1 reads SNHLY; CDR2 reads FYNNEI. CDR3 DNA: TGTGCCAGCAGTAGCGGGAGGGCCGTAGAGACCCAGTACTTC. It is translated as CASSSGRAVETQYF.

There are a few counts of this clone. DNA of the CDR3: TGTGCCAGCAGCGAGGGGGAAGGGTCCTATGTTGGCTACACCTTC. Protein sequence: CASSEGEGSYVGYTF. The chain combines TRBV9 with TRBJ1-2, with D perhaps matching TRBD1 (6 bases). The V gene's germline CDR1 is SGDLS and CDR2 YYNGEE. Trimming removed 3 bases at V and 7 bases at J, with 19 bases between. This CDR3 has 15 residues. The full variable domain, completed using reference TRBV9 and TRBJ1-2, is DSGVTQTPKHLITATGQRVTLRCSPRSGDLSVYWYQQSLDQGLQFLIQYYNGEERAKGNILERFSAQQFPDLHSELNLSSLELGDSALYFCASSEGEGSYVGYTFGSGTRLTVV.

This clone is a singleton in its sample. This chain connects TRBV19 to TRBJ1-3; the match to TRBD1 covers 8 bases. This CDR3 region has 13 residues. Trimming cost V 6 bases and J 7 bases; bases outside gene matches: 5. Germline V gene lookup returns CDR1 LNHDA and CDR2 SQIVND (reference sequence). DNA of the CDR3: TGTGCCAGTAGGAGAACAGGGGGGAACACCATATATTTT. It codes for CASRRTGGNTIYF.

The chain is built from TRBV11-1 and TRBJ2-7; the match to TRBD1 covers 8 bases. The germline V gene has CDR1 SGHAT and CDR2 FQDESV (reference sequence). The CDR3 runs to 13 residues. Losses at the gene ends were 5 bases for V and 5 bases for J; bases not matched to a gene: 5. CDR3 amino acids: CASSQDRDHEQYF. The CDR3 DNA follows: TGTGCCAGCAGCCAGGACAGGGACCACGAGCAGTACTTC.

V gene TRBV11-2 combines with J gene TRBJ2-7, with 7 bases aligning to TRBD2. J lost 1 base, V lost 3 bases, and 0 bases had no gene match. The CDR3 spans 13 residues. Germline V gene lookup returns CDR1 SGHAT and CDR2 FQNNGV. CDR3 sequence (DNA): TGTGCCAGCAGCTTTAGCGGGTCCTACGAGCAGTACTTC. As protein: CASSFSGSYEQYF.